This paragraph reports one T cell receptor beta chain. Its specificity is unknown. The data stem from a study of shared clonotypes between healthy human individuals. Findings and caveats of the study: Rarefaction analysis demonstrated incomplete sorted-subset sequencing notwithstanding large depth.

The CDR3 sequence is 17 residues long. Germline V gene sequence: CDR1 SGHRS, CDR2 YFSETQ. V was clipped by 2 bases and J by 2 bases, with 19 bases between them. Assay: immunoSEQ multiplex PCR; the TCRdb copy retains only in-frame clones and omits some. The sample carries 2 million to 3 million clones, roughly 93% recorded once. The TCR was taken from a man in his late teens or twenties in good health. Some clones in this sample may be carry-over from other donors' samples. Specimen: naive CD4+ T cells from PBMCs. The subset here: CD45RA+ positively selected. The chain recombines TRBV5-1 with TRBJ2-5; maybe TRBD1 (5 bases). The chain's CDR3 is CASSFGRIATEQETQYF. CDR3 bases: TGCGCCAGCAGCTTCGGTCGGATCGCGACAGAACAAGAGACCCAGTACTTC. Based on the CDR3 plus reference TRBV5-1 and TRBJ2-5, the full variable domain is KAGVTQTPRYLIKTRGQQVTLSCSPISGHRSVSWYQQTPGQGLQFLFEYFSETQRNKGNFPGRFSGRQFSNSRSEMNVSTLELGDSALYLCASSFGRIATEQETQYFGPGTRLLVL.